This TCR beta chain was identified during a study of human T cells and chemical hapten exposure. The germline CDR1 and CDR2 sequences are SGHTA and FQGNSA. After removal of 6 bases from V and 0 bases from J, the junction contained 5 bases not matched to a gene. The CDR3 has 16 amino acids. The time point: patch test 1, 2 weeks after DPC sensitization. The treatment here: therapeutic diphenylcyclopropenone sensitization with weekly scalp DPC. One entry per CDR3 protein, called by TCRdb with MiXCR from the RACE reads. The sample lists about 60,000 distinct CDR3 sequences; 7.5% to 10% were seen once. The TCR comes from a woman between 35 and 50 years old with alopecia areata. Some clones in this sample may be carry-over from other donors' samples. The chain couples TRBV7-2 to TRBJ2-3, with 11 bases matching TRBD2. Sequences were derived from whole blood, sampled in connection with sensitization to the hapten diphenylcyclopropenone (DPC). The CDR3 spells CASRLAGVTSTDTQYF. The CDR3 nucleotides are TGTGCCAGCAGACTAGCGGGGGTTACTAGCACAGATACGCAGTATTTT.